A selection of T cell receptor beta chains follows, all from one sample in a study of cytomegalovirus exposure and HLA in healthy donors. Only in-frame clones appear in the TCRdb table, and some are missing; sequencing was by immunoSEQ multiplex PCR. The table lists about 130,000 clones, around four fifths of them singletons. The sample comprised PBMCs. Receptors originate from a man aged 25 to 40 in good health and CMV-seropositive. Both conserved end residues are part of each CDR3. A D gene is named only where the DNA matches it firmly. A clone size is listed for some rows: how often the clone was seen (once, few, many), or a class if it is expanded.

>NA|TRBV20-1|once|TRBJ2-4
CSGANGDIQYF
TGCAGTGGGGCGAACGGGGACATTCAGTACTTC
>TRBD2|TRBV9|once|TRBJ2-3
CASSVGLAGGTDTQYF
TGTGCCAGCAGCGTGGGACTAGCGGGGGGAACAGATACGCAGTATTTT
>NA|TRBV7-2|NA|TRBJ2-3
CASSIVAGTRGTQYF
TGTGCCAGCAGCATAGTGGCGGGGACTCGGGGTACGCAGTATTTT
>TRBD2|TRBV6-1|NA|TRBJ2-3
CASRTGLAGTDTQYF
TGTGCCAGCAGGACAGGACTAGCGGGCACAGATACGCAGTATTTT
>NA|TRBV18|NA|TRBJ2-7
CASSQGRGEQYF
TGTGCCAGCTCACAGGGGCGAGGCGAGCAGTACTTC
>NA|TRBV5-4|NA|TRBJ2-2
CASSLARRGTGELFF
TGTGCCAGCAGCTTGGCTAGGAGGGGCACCGGGGAGCTGTTTTTT
>TRBD1|TRBV19|few|TRBJ1-2
CASRSDRHDYGYTF
TGTGCCAGTAGGTCGGACAGGCATGACTATGGCTACACCTTC
>TRBD1|TRBV13|NA|TRBJ2-5
CASSFGQGTGGETQYF
TGTGCCAGCAGCTTCGGACAGGGGACCGGAGGAGAGACCCAGTACTTC
>TRBD1|TRBV2|NA|TRBJ1-1
CASRARGQNTEAFF
TGTGCCAGCAGAGCAAGGGGGCAGAACACTGAAGCTTTCTTT
>TRBD1|TRBV28|NA|TRBJ1-2
CASSLGQGDGYTF
TGTGCCAGCAGTTTAGGACAGGGGGACGGCTACACCTTC
>TRBD2|TRBV7-3|NA|TRBJ2-3
CASRLAGGSTDTQYF
TGTGCCAGCAGACTAGCGGGGGGTAGCACAGATACGCAGTATTTT
>NA|TRBV6-6|NA|TRBJ2-1
CASSSPPGVYNEQFF
TGTGCCAGCAGCTCCCCCCCCGGAGTTTACAATGAGCAGTTCTTC
>NA|TRBV13|NA|TRBJ2-3
CASRRQGTDTQYF
TGTGCCAGCAGACGTCAGGGGACAGATACGCAGTATTTT
>NA|TRBV13|NA|TRBJ2-2
CASSLFISHTGELFF
TGTGCCAGCAGCTTATTCATCAGTCACACCGGGGAGCTGTTTTTT
>TRBD1|TRBV6-1|NA|TRBJ1-2
CASSDLGQGADGYTF
TGTGCCAGCAGTGATCTGGGACAGGGGGCGGATGGCTACACCTTC
>TRBD1|TRBV27|NA|TRBJ1-1
CASSPTGGLNTEAFF
TGTGCCAGCAGCCCGACAGGGGGCCTGAACACTGAAGCTTTCTTT
>TRBD1|TRBV7-3|NA|TRBJ2-5
CASSQGTGPETQYF
TGTGCCAGCAGCCAAGGGACAGGGCCGGAGACCCAGTACTTC
>TRBD2|TRBV7-8|NA|TRBJ2-7
CASSLRWEGPGEQYF
TGTGCCAGCAGCTTAAGGTGGGAGGGCCCCGGCGAGCAGTACTTC
>NA|TRBV5-5|NA|TRBJ1-6
CASGHWVESPLHF
TGTGCCAGCGGGCACTGGGTCGAATCACCCCTCCACTTT
>NA|TRBV7-2|NA|TRBJ1-2
CASSLAGQGGYGYTF
TGTGCCAGCAGCTTAGCTGGGCAGGGCGGCTATGGCTACACCTTC
>TRBD2|TRBV29-1|NA|TRBJ2-3
CSGQRDYTDTQYF
TGCAGCGGACAGCGGGATTACACAGATACGCAGTATTTT
>NA|TRBV9|NA|TRBJ2-2
CASSVAEGGELFF
TGTGCCAGCAGCGTAGCTGAGGGAGGGGAGCTGTTTTTT
>TRBD1|TRBV4-3|NA|TRBJ2-1
CASSQGPGGREQFF
TGCGCCAGCAGCCAAGGACCAGGGGGCCGGGAGCAGTTCTTC
>TRBD1|TRBV5-1|NA|TRBJ1-1
CASRHGTENTEAFF
TGCGCCAGCAGACACGGGACAGAGAACACTGAAGCTTTCTTT